The 5 T cell receptor beta chains presented below share a single source sample, sequenced in a study of tumor and adjacent non-tumor tissue in lung cancer. The library came from three nested PCR rounds adapted from ARM-PCR protocols. MiXCR was run by TCRdb on the multiplex PCR reads, yielding one entry per CDR3 protein. The sample has 60,000 to 65,000 distinct CDR3 sequences, about 61% seen once. This sample's RNA came from whole unsorted tissue. More than 3 cm separated this lung sample from the edge of the tumor. Sequencing was done on a sample of distant non-tumor lung tissue. The receptors originated from a man aged 65 to 85 with non-small cell lung cancer.

The chain couples TRBV5-1 to TRBJ2-3; TRBD1 matches at 7 bases. The J call is uncertain, as TRBJ1-5 better fits the DNA end. The CDR3 is 19 amino acids. Per germline, CDR1 SGHRS and CDR2 YFSETQ. The chain's CDR3 is CASKGAASSKRTSTDTQHF. The CDR3 DNA reads TGCGCCAGCAAGGGGGCGGCTAGCTCAAAGCGGACTAGTACAGATACGCAGCATTTT.

With regard to this clonotype: One junction end disagrees with the germline gene, perhaps due to a read error. This chain links TRBV28 with TRBJ2-3; the D gene is possibly TRBD1 (5 bases). Germline CDR1 MDHEN, CDR2 SYDVKM. The CDR3 has 14 residues. The CDR3 sequence is CTSSFVQGTGTQYF. CDR3 in DNA: TGTACCAGCAGTTTCGTTCAGGGCACAGGTACACAGTATTTT.

This clonotype was seen just once. A junction end diverges from the germline sequence, so it may reflect a read error. This chain uses TRBV11-2 with TRBJ2-7; D remains unclear. This CDR3 has 13 amino acids. Germline CDR1 reads SGHAT; CDR2 reads FQNNGV. The CDR3 region is CTSSLVPSYEQYF. In DNA form, the CDR3 reads TGTACCAGCAGCTTAGTCCCCTCCTATGAGCAGTACTTC.

Concerning this clonotype itself: The CDR3 does not close with the conserved phenylalanine or tryptophan, likely indicating a read error. The chain combines TRBV6-2 or TRBV6-3 with TRBJ2-1, with D hard to call. The CDR3 is 16 amino acids. Trimming pared 7 bases from V and 6 bases from J, leaving 22 bases between. From germline, CDR1 is MNHEY and CDR2 SVGEGT. The CDR3 sequence is CASTYGTGLLGNEQFI. In nucleotides, the CDR3 is TGTGCCAGCACCTACGGTACGGGCCTACTTGGCAATGAGCAGTTCATC.

A note on this clonotype: This CDR3 fails to terminate in the conserved phenylalanine or tryptophan, so it likely reflects a read error. This chain joins TRBV30 and TRBJ2-1; D perhaps matches TRBD1 (5 bases). Germline V gene lookup returns CDR1 GTSNPN and CDR2 SVGIG (reference sequence). The CDR3 contains 13 residues. CDR3 sequence reads: CAWSETVGNKQFS. CDR3 DNA: TGTGCCTGGAGTGAGACAGTTGGCAATAAGCAGTTCTCC.